The 13 T cell receptor beta chains below come from one sample, sequenced in a study of cytomegalovirus exposure and HLA in healthy donors. PCR involved 60 Vbeta and 13 Jbeta primers. The protocol was immunoSEQ multiplex PCR, while the TCRdb copy is restricted to in-frame clones and leaves out a portion. The table has approximately 160,000 clones, 81% seen once. Sequencing used PBMCs. All receptors derive from a woman younger than 35 in good health and CMV-seronegative.

This clone was seen a few times. The CDR3 DNA sequence: TGCGCCAGCAGAGTATCTACGGGGAACACTGAAGCTTTCTTT. This translates into CASRVSTGNTEAFF. V is TRBV5-1 and J is TRBJ1-1; D gene ambiguous. Trimming cost V 5 bases and J 1 base, with 12 bases left between them. Germline assignment: CDR1 SGHRS and CDR2 YFSETQ. CDR3 length: 14 amino acids.

CDR3 sequence reads: CASSPRTSSLHEQYF. CDR3 in DNA: TGTGCCAGCAGTCCTCGGACTAGTTCCCTCCACGAGCAGTACTTC. The J gene is TRBJ2-7, the V gene TRBV6-4; 7 positions match TRBD2. This CDR3 has 15 amino acids. The trim removed 5 bases at V and 5 bases at J, leaving 12 bases unmatched. Germline-derived CDR1 and CDR2 are MRHNA and SNTAGT.

This clone occurred once. V gene TRBV5-1 combines with J gene TRBJ2-7, with TRBD1 as a possible D gene (5 bases). Trimming removed 6 bases at V and 5 bases at J, with 18 bases between. There are 14 residues in the CDR3. Germline loops: CDR1 SGHRS, CDR2 YFSETQ. The chain's CDR3 is CASILGPGSHEQYF. CDR3 bases: TGCGCCAGCATCCTAGGACCAGGGTCCCACGAGCAGTACTTC.

The genes are TRBV6-5 and TRBJ1-1; D is perhaps TRBD1 (5 bases). Germline lookup yields CDR1 MNHEY and CDR2 SVGAGI. The CDR3 spans 14 residues. Trimming shortened V by 7 bases and J by 2 bases, and 14 bases separated the two germline ends. CDR3 in DNA: TGTGCCAGCATTTGGGGACTGATCAACACTGAAGCTTTCTTT. Its protein is CASIWGLINTEAFF.

The gene calls are TRBV6-1 and TRBJ1-4; the D is unclear. Germline assignment: CDR1 MNHNS and CDR2 SASEGT. V was shortened by 4 bases and J by 1 base, with 10 bases between the two germline ends. The CDR3 covers 15 residues. The CDR3 bases are TGTGCCAGCAGTGGACACAGAAAAACTAATGAAAAACTGTTTTTT. Its translation: CASSGHRKTNEKLFF.

The genes are TRBV5-4 and TRBJ2-7; 8 positions agree with TRBD2. Trimming cost V 6 bases and J 0 bases; bases outside gene matches: 5. CDR3 length: 14 amino acids. Germline CDR1 and CDR2: SGHNT and YYREEE (reference sequence). The CDR3 DNA reads as TGTGCCAGCAAGATGACTAGCGACTCCTACGAGCAGTACTTC. This translates into CASKMTSDSYEQYF.

The V call is TRBV5-8, the J call TRBJ1-2; possible D gene TRBD1, 5 bases. Germline V gene data show CDR1 as SGHTS and CDR2 as YDEGEE. The CDR3 sequence is 16 residues long. With 5 bases removed from V and 8 bases from J, the gap between germline ends came to 25 bases. The CDR3: CASSFNTGTGGRGYTF. The CDR3 nucleotides are TGTGCCAGCAGTTTTAACACCGGGACGGGGGGTCGCGGCTACACCTTC.

In DNA, the CDR3 is TGTGCCAGCAGTGAAGGCCAGTGGAATCAGCCCCAGCATTTT. Its translation: CASSEGQWNQPQHF. The genes are TRBV2 and TRBJ1-5; D not certain. In germline, CDR1 is SNHLY, CDR2 FYNNEI. The CDR3 covers 14 residues. The V end was cut by 1 base, the J end by 4 bases, with 8 bases between.

Judged by abundance, this clone is medium-sized. This chain joins TRBV18 and TRBJ2-7; 9 bases map to TRBD1. This CDR3 is 16 amino acids long. V lost 1 base to trimming and J lost 6 bases; unmatched junction nucleotides: 10. Germline loops: CDR1 KGHSH, CDR2 LQKENI. CDR3 DNA sequence: TGTGCCAGCTCACCACAATTCGGGACAGGGATCGCCGAGCAGTACTTC. Translation gives CASSPQFGTGIAEQYF.

This rearrangement joins TRBV19 to TRBJ2-7, with D perhaps matching TRBD1 (6 bases). The CDR3 has 15 amino acids. V shed 3 bases and J shed 4 bases, with 16 bases lying between them. Germline loops: CDR1 LNHDA, CDR2 SQIVND (reference sequence). The CDR3 spells CASSILGGRGYEQYF. The CDR3 nucleotides are TGTGCCAGTAGTATCTTAGGCGGCAGGGGTTACGAGCAGTACTTC.

The rearrangement joins TRBV9 to TRBJ1-1; D is unresolved. V lost 3 bases and J lost 3, with 18 bases in between. CDR3 length: 16 amino acids. The germline gives CDR1 SGDLS, CDR2 YYNGEE. The CDR3 protein is CASSAEVGSGDTEAFF. DNA for the CDR3: TGTGCCAGCAGCGCCGAAGTCGGGTCTGGCGACACTGAAGCTTTCTTT.

A single count supports this clone. CDR3 bases: TGTGCCAGCAGGGGACTTGGACAGGGGGGTGAAGCTTTCTTT. Translating it yields CASRGLGQGGEAFF. V usage is TRBV6-5 and J usage is TRBJ1-1; the match to TRBD1 covers 10 bases. CDR3 length equals 14 residues. With V trimmed by 6 bases and J by 7 bases, 8 bases remained unmatched. Germline CDR1 MNHEY, CDR2 SVGAGI.

J is TRBJ2-7 and V is TRBV30; 10 nucleotides agree with TRBD1. The germline V gene encodes CDR1 GTSNPN and CDR2 SVGIG (reference sequence). Trimming removed 6 bases from V and 7 bases from J; junction bases left unmatched: 9. The CDR3 consists of 13 residues. CDR3 coding DNA: TGTGCCTGTTCCCGGGACAGGGGTGGAGAGCAGTACTTC. It is translated as CACSRDRGGEQYF.